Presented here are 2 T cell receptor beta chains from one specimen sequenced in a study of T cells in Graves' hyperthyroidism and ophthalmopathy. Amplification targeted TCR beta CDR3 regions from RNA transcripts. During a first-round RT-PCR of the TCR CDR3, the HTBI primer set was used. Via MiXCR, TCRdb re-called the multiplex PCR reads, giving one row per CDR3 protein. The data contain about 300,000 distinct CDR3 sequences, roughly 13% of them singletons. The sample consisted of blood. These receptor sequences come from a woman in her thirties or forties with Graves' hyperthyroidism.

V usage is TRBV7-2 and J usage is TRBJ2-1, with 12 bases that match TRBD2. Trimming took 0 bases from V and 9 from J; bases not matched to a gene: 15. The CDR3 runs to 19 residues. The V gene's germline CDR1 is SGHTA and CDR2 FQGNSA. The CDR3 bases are TGTGCCAGCAGCTTAGCGGGCCAACTAGCGGGAGGATTGGAACGTGAGCAGTTCTTC. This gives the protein CASSLAGQLAGGLEREQFF.

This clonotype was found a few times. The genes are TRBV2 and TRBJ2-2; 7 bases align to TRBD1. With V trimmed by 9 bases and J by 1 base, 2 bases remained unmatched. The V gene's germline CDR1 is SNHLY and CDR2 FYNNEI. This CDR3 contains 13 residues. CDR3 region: CARRTGNTGELFF. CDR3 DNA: TGTGCCAGACGGACAGGGAACACCGGGGAGCTGTTTTTT.